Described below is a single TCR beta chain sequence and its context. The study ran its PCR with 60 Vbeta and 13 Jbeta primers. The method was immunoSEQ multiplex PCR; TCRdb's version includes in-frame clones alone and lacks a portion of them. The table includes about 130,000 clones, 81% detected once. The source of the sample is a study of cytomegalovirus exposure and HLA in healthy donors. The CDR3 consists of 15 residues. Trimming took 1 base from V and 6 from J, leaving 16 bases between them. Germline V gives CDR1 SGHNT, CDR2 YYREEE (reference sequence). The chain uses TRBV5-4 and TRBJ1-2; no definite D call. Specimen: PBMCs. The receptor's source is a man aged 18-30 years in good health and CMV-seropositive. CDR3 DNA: TGTGCCAGCAGCTTGTTCGATCCGGGTCGGAATGGCTACACCTTC. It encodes CASSLFDPGRNGYTF.